The 26 T cell receptor beta chains reported below all come from one sample, sequenced in a study of T cells in Graves' hyperthyroidism and ophthalmopathy. TCR beta CDR3 regions were amplified from RNA transcripts. Initially, a first-round RT-PCR of the TCR CDR3 employed the HTBI primer set. TCRdb ran MiXCR on the multiplex PCR reads and lists one entry per CDR3 protein. This sample yields approximately 400,000 distinct CDR3 sequences, of which about 13% are seen a single time; less than 25% belongs to the top ten. Material for sequencing was blood. The source of these receptors is a man aged 25-40 years with Graves' hyperthyroidism that later progressed to Graves' ophthalmopathy.

V usage is TRBV5-1 and J usage is TRBJ2-1, with 9 bases fitting TRBD2. Germline V gives CDR1 SGHRS, CDR2 YFSETQ. This CDR3 has 14 residues. V was pared by 4 bases and J by 8 bases, with 7 bases of the junction left unmatched. CDR3 DNA sequence: TGCGCCAGCAGCCGGCGGGGCGGGAGGGATGAGCAGTTCTTC. The encoded protein is CASSRRGGRDEQFF. The full variable domain, with the rest looked up from reference TRBV5-1 and TRBJ2-1, is KAGVTQTPRYLIKTRGQQVTLSCSPISGHRSVSWYQQTPGQGLQFLFEYFSETQRNKGNFPGRFSGRQFSNSRSEMNVSTLELGDSALYLCASSRRGGRDEQFFGPGTRLTVL.

This clonotype was seen more than once but under ten times. This rearrangement joins TRBV10-2 to TRBJ1-5, with 9 bases that match TRBD1. CDR1 is WSHSY and CDR2 is SAAADI in the germline V gene. V was pared by 6 bases and J by 6 bases, with 9 bases of the junction left unmatched. CDR3 size: 15 residues. The CDR3 nucleotides are TGCGCCAGCAGAGAGACAGGGGGAGTGGGTCAGCCCCAGCATTTT. Its translation is CASRETGGVGQPQHF.

The table lists this clonotype with a few counts. The V gene is TRBV15, the J gene TRBJ2-7; D gene unclear. Germline CDR1 reads LNHNV; CDR2 reads YYDKDF (reference sequence). This CDR3 comprises 14 residues. The ends were cut back, 5 bases at V and 7 bases at J, with 18 bases in the middle. The CDR3 DNA follows: TGTGCCACCAGCCTGCTGGGCACCCTCTCGGAGCAGTACTTC. Protein product: CATSLLGTLSEQYF.

There are a few counts of this clonotype. This may be a read error: a much more frequent sequence differs by one nucleotide. This chain links TRBV2 with TRBJ1-2; no firm D call. Germline CDR1 and CDR2: SNHLY and FYNNEI. V was cut by 3 bases and J by 5 bases, with 4 bases left in between. There are 11 residues in the CDR3. CDR3 nucleotides: TGTGCCAGCAGTGATGGGTATGGCTACACCTTC. Its translation: CASSDGYGYTF. Drawing the rest from reference TRBV2 and TRBJ1-2, the complete variable domain is EPEVTQTPSHQVTQMGQEVILRCVPISNHLYFYWYRQILGQKVEFLVSFYNNEISEKSEIFDDQFSVERPDGSNFTLKIRSTKLEDSAMYFCASSDGYGYTFGSGTRLTVV.

The CDR3 here is CASSEEGSTEQFF. Here the CDR3 DNA reads TGTGCCAGCAGTGAAGAAGGTTCCACTGAGCAGTTCTTC. The rearrangement joins TRBV6-1 to TRBJ2-1; the D is unclear. This CDR3 has 13 amino acids. The ends were cut back, 1 base at V and 9 bases at J, with 10 bases in the middle. The V gene's germline CDR1 is MNHNS and CDR2 SASEGT.

A few counts support this clonotype. The gene calls are TRBV10-3 and TRBJ2-5; D may be TRBD1 (5 bases). V was shortened by 2 bases and J by 5 bases, with 15 bases between the two germline ends. The germline gives CDR1 ENHRY, CDR2 SYGVKD. This CDR3 has 15 residues. This CDR3 is CAISETVVPGETQYF. CDR3 coding DNA: TGTGCCATCAGTGAGACGGTAGTCCCAGGGGAGACCCAGTACTTC.

The CDR3 nucleotides read TGTGCCAGCAGCTCCTTCACCCTATCCGGGACTAGCGGGGGAAGTGAGCAGTTCTTC. Its protein is CASSSFTLSGTSGGSEQFF. The gene calls are TRBV7-7 and TRBJ2-1; 14 bases map to TRBD2. From germline, CDR1 is SSHAT and CDR2 FNYEAQ (reference sequence). V lost 4 bases to trimming and J lost 9 bases; unmatched junction nucleotides: 17. The length of the CDR3 is 19 residues.

This clonotype appeared many times. This chain joins TRBV20-1 and TRBJ2-7; D may be TRBD1 or TRBD2 (6 bases each). Looked up from germline, CDR1 is DFQATT and CDR2 is SNEGSKA (reference sequence). This CDR3 is built from 12 residues. Here the CDR3 DNA reads TGCACCATCGGGGGCCACTCCTACGAGCAGTACTTC. This gives the protein CTIGGHSYEQYF.

The table lists this clonotype with many counts. The V gene is TRBV28, the J gene TRBJ2-1; D is unclear. V was clipped by 3 bases and J by 3 bases, with 9 bases between them. From germline, CDR1 is MDHEN and CDR2 SYDVKM. CDR3 length: 14 amino acids. This CDR3 reads CASSFRGIYNEQFF. CDR3 sequence (DNA): TGTGCCAGCAGTTTCCGCGGAATCTACAATGAGCAGTTCTTC.

Many counts were recorded for this clonotype. CDR3 sequence (DNA): TGTGCCAGCACCGTGGGTCCCAATCAGCCCCAGCATTTT. Amino acid sequence: CASTVGPNQPQHF. V usage is TRBV27 and J usage is TRBJ1-5, with D uncertain. V was cut by 7 bases and J by 3 bases, with 10 bases left in between. Germline CDR1 reads MNHEY; CDR2 reads SMNVEV (reference sequence). There are 13 residues in the CDR3.

This clonotype was recorded at least ten times. J is TRBJ1-3 and V is TRBV28, with D perhaps matching TRBD1 (6 bases). From germline, CDR1 is MDHEN and CDR2 SYDVKM. The CDR3 covers 15 residues. V gave up 7 bases and J gave up 3 bases, with 16 bases separating them. For the CDR3, the DNA is TGTGCCAGCAAAGACAGGCCCTACCATGGAAACACCATATATTTT. This gives the protein CASKDRPYHGNTIYF.

This clonotype was seen only a few times. The chain is built from TRBV19 and TRBJ1-2, with D uncertain. Trimming took 3 bases from V and 5 from J, leaving 13 bases between them. Germline loops: CDR1 LNHDA, CDR2 SQIVND (reference sequence). CDR3 length: 14 residues. CDR3 sequence: CASSIGNPAYGYTF. The CDR3 region has the DNA TGTGCCAGTAGTATTGGAAACCCGGCTTATGGCTACACCTTC. The whole variable domain, remainder taken from reference TRBV19 and TRBJ1-2, is DGGITQSPKYLFRKEGQNVTLSCEQNLNHDAMYWYRQDPGQGLRLIYYSQIVNDFQKGDIAEGYSVSREKKESFPLTVTSAQKNPTAFYLCASSIGNPAYGYTFGSGTRLTVV.

This clonotype has ten or more counts. V is TRBV6-1 and J is TRBJ2-7, with a weak D call TRBD2 (5 bases). Germline V gene sequence: CDR1 MNHNS, CDR2 SASEGT. This CDR3 is 15 amino acids long. Trimming left V 1 base short and J 2 bases short, with 12 bases between. The CDR3 sequence is CASSEVRGPPYEQYF. In DNA, the CDR3 is TGTGCCAGCAGTGAAGTACGGGGTCCCCCCTACGAGCAGTACTTC.

This clonotype was seen repeatedly, ten times or more. The J gene is TRBJ1-5, the V gene TRBV3-1; no clear D gene. The CDR3 covers 15 residues. V was clipped by 1 base and J by 3 bases, with 10 bases between them. CDR1 and CDR2 from the germline V gene are LGHDT and YNNKEL (reference sequence). The CDR3, as DNA: TGTGCCAGCAGCCAAGTGGCAGCTACCAATCAGCCCCAGCATTTT. Translated, it gives CASSQVAATNQPQHF.

This clonotype was observed a few times. The chain recombines TRBV25-1 with TRBJ1-1; TRBD1 agrees at 8 bases. Germline values: CDR1 MGHDK, CDR2 SYGVNS. The CDR3 contains 13 residues. Trimming took 1 base from V and 9 from J; bases not matched to a gene: 4. The CDR3 region has the DNA TGTGCCAGCAGTGAATTCAGGACAGGGAAAGCTTTCTTT. This sequence encodes CASSEFRTGKAFF.

This clonotype has just a few counts. The chain couples TRBV6-2 or TRBV6-3 to TRBJ1-5, with D unclear. The V end was cut by 0 bases, the J end by 2 bases, with 5 bases between. The CDR3 contains 14 residues. The germline gives CDR1 MNHEY, CDR2 SVGEGT. CDR3 DNA sequence: TGTGCCAGCAGTTACTCTCTGGGCAATCAGCCCCAGCATTTT. Its protein product is CASSYSLGNQPQHF.

The chain recombines TRBV7-6 with TRBJ2-3, with 9 positions matching TRBD1. J lost 6 bases, V lost 4 bases, and 5 bases had no gene match. The germline V gene has CDR1 SGHVS and CDR2 FNYEAQ. This CDR3 spans 14 amino acids. CDR3: CASSWGQGGDTQYF. Here the CDR3 DNA reads TGTGCCAGCAGCTGGGGACAGGGAGGCGATACGCAGTATTTT. Using reference TRBV7-6 and TRBJ2-3 for the parts outside the CDR3, the full variable domain is GAGVSQSPRYKVTKRGQDVALRCDPISGHVSLYWYRQALGQGPEFLTYFNYEAQQDKSGLPNDRFSAERPEGSISTLTIQRTEQRDSAMYRCASSWGQGGDTQYFGPGTRLTVL.

The chain is built from TRBV20-1 and TRBJ1-6; 7 bases map to TRBD1. Germline CDR1 reads DFQATT; CDR2 reads SNEGSKA (reference sequence). V shed 7 bases and J 0 bases; nucleotides not matched to a gene: 9. The CDR3 sequence is 16 residues long. The CDR3 coding sequence is TGCAGTGTCGAGGGACAGAGGAGCTCCTATAATTCACCCCTCCACTTT. Translation: CSVEGQRSSYNSPLHF.

This chain links TRBV30 with TRBJ1-2; D is unresolved. The germline V gene has CDR1 GTSNPN and CDR2 SVGIG (reference sequence). Trimming took 6 bases from V and 2 from J, leaving 16 bases between them. The CDR3 runs 14 residues. CDR3 in amino acids: CACILAGRNYGYTF. CDR3 nucleotides: TGTGCCTGTATACTCGCCGGCAGAAACTATGGCTACACCTTC.

The table lists this clonotype with many counts. This chain connects TRBV12-5 to TRBJ1-5; 8 bases are shared with TRBD1. Looked up from germline, CDR1 is LGHNT and CDR2 is FRNRAP. CDR3 length: 19 residues. V shed 0 bases and J 4 bases; nucleotides not matched to a gene: 14. CDR3 in amino acids: CASGLVPLGTGFRNQPQHF. CDR3 DNA: TGTGCTAGTGGTTTGGTACCATTAGGGACAGGTTTTAGGAATCAGCCCCAGCATTTT. Full variable domain (missing parts from reference TRBV12-5 and TRBJ1-5): DARVTQTPRHKVTEMGQEVTMRCQPILGHNTVFWYRQTMMQGLELLAYFRNRAPLDDSGMPKDRFSAEMPDATLATLKIQPSEPRDSAVYFCASGLVPLGTGFRNQPQHFGDGTRLSIL.

V usage is TRBV19 and J usage is TRBJ1-4; TRBD1 matches 9 bases. The junction had 14 bases not matched to a gene; V was cut back by 5 bases and J by 7 bases. This CDR3 has 17 residues. Germline-derived CDR1 and CDR2 are LNHDA and SQIVND (reference sequence). This chain's CDR3 is CASSLNAPGTGREKLFF. For the CDR3, the DNA is TGTGCCAGTAGTCTAAACGCCCCCGGGACAGGGCGTGAAAAACTGTTTTTT.

In its sample, this clonotype was seen many times. This chain joins TRBV5-5 and TRBJ2-1; D might be TRBD1 or TRBD2, each matching 6 bases. V lost 2 bases and J 7 bases, leaving 19 bases between the germline ends. The CDR3 extends over 16 amino acids. Per germline, CDR1 SGHKS and CDR2 YYEKEE (reference sequence). The CDR3: CASSLLEGDPRNEQFF. The CDR3 DNA reads TGTGCCAGCAGCTTATTGGAGGGGGACCCAAGAAATGAGCAGTTCTTC.

Many counts were recorded for this clonotype. The gene calls are TRBV10-3 and TRBJ2-7; 9 bases fit TRBD1. The CDR3 sequence is 15 residues long. V lost 9 bases to trimming and J lost 3 bases; unmatched junction nucleotides: 12. Germline V CDR1 and CDR2: ENHRY, SYGVKD. The CDR3 bases are TGTGCCATTTCCCCGGGACAGGGTATAAACTACGAGCAGTACTTC. Its protein is CAISPGQGINYEQYF.

This chain uses TRBV28 with TRBJ2-7; possible D gene TRBD2, 6 bases. This CDR3 has 14 amino acids. Germline loops: CDR1 MDHEN, CDR2 SYDVKM. V was pared by 6 bases and J by 5 bases, with 17 bases between. Here the CDR3 reads CASSSGTPPHEQYF. The CDR3 DNA reads as TGTGCCAGCAGCTCCGGGACTCCCCCCCACGAGCAGTACTTC.

This clonotype was picked up a small number of times. The CDR3 sequence: CASSVESANTEAFF. Written as DNA, the CDR3 is TGTGCCAGCAGCGTGGAATCGGCGAACACTGAAGCTTTCTTT. This chain joins TRBV5-5 and TRBJ1-1, with unresolved D. The germline CDR1 and CDR2 sequences are SGHKS and YYEKEE (reference sequence). Trimming cost V 4 bases and J 1 base, with 11 bases left between them. The CDR3 is 14 residues long.

A remark on this clonotype: This sequence may be a read error, since a much larger clone differs from it by one base. In DNA, the CDR3 is TGTGCCAGCAGCTTAAATTCAGGGTATGAGCAGTTCTTC. It is translated as CASSLNSGYEQFF. V and J are TRBV11-2 and TRBJ2-1, with D perhaps matching TRBD1 (5 bases). The CDR3 covers 13 residues. Per germline, CDR1 SGHAT and CDR2 FQNNGV. V lost 2 bases and J 8 bases, leaving 10 bases between the germline ends.